This T cell receptor beta chain appears in the sequencing data of a study of identical twins' blood T cells. Whole-study results and caveats: Twins reportedly had markedly more similar V usage than unrelated donors, even among out-of-frame TCRbeta clonotypes. Each donor's most abundant TCRbeta clonotypes shared more CDR3 sequences with her twin than unrelated donors.

TCRdb processed the 5' RACE reads anew with MiXCR; each CDR3 protein has one entry. Of about 370,000 distinct CDR3 sequences listed, about 28% are singletons. V lost 4 bases to trimming and J lost 13 bases; unmatched junction nucleotides: 2. Per germline, CDR1 LGHNA and CDR2 YSLEER. The CDR3 runs to 13 residues. This clonotype was counted between two and nine times. The target antigen is unknown. This clonotype was sampled from a woman aged 18 to 55 in good health. The chain recombines TRBV4-3 with TRBJ2-4, with TRBD2 identical over 15 bases. The material sequenced was PBMCs. Here the CDR3 DNA reads TGCGCCAGCAGCCTCGGGACTAGCGGGAGGCAGTACTTC. Amino acid sequence: CASSLGTSGRQYF.